The source of this T cell receptor beta chain is a study of CD8+ T cells in alopecia areata. Study-level background: Once tofacitinib had been taken for 6 to 18 months, 6 months off drug followed. Findings and caveats of the study: One nonresponder leaves baseline CD8+ expansion's link to response uncertain. Tofacitinib significantly lowered scalp clonality and expanded CD8+ clones among the top 100. Persistence during tofacitinib was seen for many expanded lesional clones in scalp and blood.

This CDR3 has 15 residues. V was clipped by 3 bases and J by 4 bases, with 15 bases between them. The germline V gene encodes CDR1 SQVTM and CDR2 ANQGSEA. Extracted from the samples, RNA was reverse transcribed into cDNA to serve as the sequencing template. Data came from immunoSEQ multiplex PCR; TCRdb stores just in-frame clones and leaves some out. Among some 190,000 clones, roughly 66% were seen once, and the ten largest hold roughly 1.2%. The treatment here: oral pan-JAK inhibitor, 5-10 mg twice daily. With regard to this clone: Its matching antigen is unknown.

Here the sequenced sample was CD4+ T cells sorted from blood, taken at approximately week 42, from a patient treated with tofacitinib. The sequence was obtained from a human donor with alopecia areata. The chain links TRBV29-1 to TRBJ2-2; weak D call: TRBD1 (6 bases). CDR3 amino acids: CSVEATGASTGELFF. CDR3 bases: TGCAGCGTTGAGGCGACAGGAGCGAGCACCGGGGAGCTGTTTTTT.